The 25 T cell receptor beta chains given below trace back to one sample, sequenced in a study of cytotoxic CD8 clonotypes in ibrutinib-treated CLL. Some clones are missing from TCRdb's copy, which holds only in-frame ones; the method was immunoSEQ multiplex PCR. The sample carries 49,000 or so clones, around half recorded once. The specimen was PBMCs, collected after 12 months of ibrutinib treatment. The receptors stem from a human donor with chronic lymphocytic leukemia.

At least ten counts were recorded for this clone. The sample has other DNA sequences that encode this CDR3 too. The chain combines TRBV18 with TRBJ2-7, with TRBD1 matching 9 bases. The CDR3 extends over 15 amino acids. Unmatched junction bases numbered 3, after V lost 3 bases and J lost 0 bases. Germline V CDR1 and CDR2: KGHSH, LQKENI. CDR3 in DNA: TGTGCCAGCTCACCGGGACAGGGAAGCTCCTACGAGCAGTACTTC. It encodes CASSPGQGSSYEQYF. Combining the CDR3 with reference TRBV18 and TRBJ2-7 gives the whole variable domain NAGVMQNPRHLVRRRGQEARLRCSPMKGHSHVYWYRQLPEEGLKFMVYLQKENIIDESGMPKERFSAEFPKEGPSILRIQQVVRGDSAAYFCASSPGQGSSYEQYFGPGTRLTVT.

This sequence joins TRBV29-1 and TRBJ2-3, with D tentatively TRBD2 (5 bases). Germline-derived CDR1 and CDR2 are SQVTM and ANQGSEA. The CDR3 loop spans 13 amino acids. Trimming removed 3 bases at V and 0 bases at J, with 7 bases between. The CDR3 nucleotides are TGCAGCGTTGATCGGGATAGCACAGATACGCAGTATTTT. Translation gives CSVDRDSTDTQYF.

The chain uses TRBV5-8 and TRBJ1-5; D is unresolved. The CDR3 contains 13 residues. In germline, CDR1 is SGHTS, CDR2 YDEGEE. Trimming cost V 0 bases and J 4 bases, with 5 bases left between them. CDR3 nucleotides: TGTGCCAGCAGCTTGGTGGGGAATCAGCCCCAGCATTTT. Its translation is CASSLVGNQPQHF. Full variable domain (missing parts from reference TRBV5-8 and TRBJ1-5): EAGVTQSPTHLIKTRGQQATLRCSPISGHTSVYWYQQALGLGLQFLLWYDEGEERNRGNFPPRFSGRQFPNYSSELNVNALELEDSALYLCASSLVGNQPQHFGDGTRLSIL.

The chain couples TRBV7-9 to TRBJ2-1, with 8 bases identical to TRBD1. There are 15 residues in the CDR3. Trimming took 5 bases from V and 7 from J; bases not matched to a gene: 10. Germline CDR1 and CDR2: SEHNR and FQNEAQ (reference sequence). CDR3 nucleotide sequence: TGTGCCAGCAGCCCCGCAGGGGGCGCACAGAATGAGCAGTTCTTC. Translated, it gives CASSPAGGAQNEQFF. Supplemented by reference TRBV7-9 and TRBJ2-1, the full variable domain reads DTGVSQNPRHKITKRGQNVTFRCDPISEHNRLYWYRQTLGQGPEFLTYFQNEAQLEKSRLLSDRFSAERPKGSFSTLEIQRTEQGDSAMYLCASSPAGGAQNEQFFGPGTRLTVL.

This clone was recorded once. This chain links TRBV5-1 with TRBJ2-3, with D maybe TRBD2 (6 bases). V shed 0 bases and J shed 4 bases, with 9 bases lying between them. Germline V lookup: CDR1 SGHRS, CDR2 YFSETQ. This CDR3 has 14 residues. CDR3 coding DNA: TGCGCCAGCAGCTTGGGGCGGGGCCCAGATACGCAGTATTTT. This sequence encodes CASSLGRGPDTQYF.

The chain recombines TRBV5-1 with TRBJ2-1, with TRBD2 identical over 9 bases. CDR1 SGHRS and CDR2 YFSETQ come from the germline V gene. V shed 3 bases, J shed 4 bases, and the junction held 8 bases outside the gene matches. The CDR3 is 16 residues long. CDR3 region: CASSSPKAGGYNEQFF. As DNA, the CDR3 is TGCGCCAGCAGCTCCCCCAAGGCGGGAGGGTACAATGAGCAGTTCTTC.

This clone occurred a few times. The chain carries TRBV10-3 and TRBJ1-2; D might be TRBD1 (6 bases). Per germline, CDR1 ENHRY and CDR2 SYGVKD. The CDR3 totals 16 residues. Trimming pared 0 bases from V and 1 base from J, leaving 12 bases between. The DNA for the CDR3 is TGTGCCATCAGTGAGTCGGGGGGCAGGAGTAACTATGGCTACACCTTC. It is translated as CAISESGGRSNYGYTF.

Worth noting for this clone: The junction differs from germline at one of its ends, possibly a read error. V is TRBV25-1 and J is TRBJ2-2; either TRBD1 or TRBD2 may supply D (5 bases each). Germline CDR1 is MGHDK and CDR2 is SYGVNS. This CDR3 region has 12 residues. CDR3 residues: CASSPRVRGAVF. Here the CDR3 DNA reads TGTGCCAGCAGCCCCAGGGTCCGGGGAGCTGTTTTT.

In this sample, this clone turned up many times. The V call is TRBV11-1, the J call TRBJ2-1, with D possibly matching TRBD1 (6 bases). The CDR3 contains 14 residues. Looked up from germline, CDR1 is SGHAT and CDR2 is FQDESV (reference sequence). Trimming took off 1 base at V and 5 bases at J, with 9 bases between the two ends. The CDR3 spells CASSLGPGDNEQFF. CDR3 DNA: TGTGCCAGCAGCTTAGGACCAGGGGACAATGAGCAGTTCTTC.

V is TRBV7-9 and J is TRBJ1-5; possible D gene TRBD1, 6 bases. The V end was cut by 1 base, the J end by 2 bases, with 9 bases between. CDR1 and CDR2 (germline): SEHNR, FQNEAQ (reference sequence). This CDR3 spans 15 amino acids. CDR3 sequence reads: CASSLGGGGNQPQHF. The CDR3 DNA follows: TGTGCCAGCAGCTTAGGAGGGGGTGGCAATCAGCCCCAGCATTTT.

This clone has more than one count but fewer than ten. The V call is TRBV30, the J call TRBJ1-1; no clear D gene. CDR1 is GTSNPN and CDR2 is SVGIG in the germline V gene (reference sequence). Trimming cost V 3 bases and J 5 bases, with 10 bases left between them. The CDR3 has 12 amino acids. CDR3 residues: CAWRGGSTEAFF. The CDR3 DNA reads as TGTGCCTGGAGGGGAGGTAGTACTGAAGCTTTCTTT.

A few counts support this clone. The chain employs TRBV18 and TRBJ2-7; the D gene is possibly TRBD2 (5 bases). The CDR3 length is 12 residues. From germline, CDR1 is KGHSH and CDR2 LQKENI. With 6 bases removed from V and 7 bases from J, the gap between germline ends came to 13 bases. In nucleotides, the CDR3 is TGTGCCAGCTCCCTTACCTTAGCGGAGCAGTACTTC. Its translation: CASSLTLAEQYF.

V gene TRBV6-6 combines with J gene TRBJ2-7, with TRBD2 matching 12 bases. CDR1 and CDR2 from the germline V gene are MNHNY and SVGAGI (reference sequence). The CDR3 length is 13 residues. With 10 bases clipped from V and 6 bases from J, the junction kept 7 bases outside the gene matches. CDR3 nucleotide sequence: TGTGCCATCAGCGGACTAGCGGGATCCGAGCAGTACTTC. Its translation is CAISGLAGSEQYF.

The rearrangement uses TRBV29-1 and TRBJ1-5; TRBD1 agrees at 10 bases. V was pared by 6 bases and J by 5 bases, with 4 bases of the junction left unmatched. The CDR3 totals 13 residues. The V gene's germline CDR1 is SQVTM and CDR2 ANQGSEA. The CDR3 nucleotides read TGCAGCGTGTCCGGGACAGGGGATCAGCCCCAGCATTTT. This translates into CSVSGTGDQPQHF.

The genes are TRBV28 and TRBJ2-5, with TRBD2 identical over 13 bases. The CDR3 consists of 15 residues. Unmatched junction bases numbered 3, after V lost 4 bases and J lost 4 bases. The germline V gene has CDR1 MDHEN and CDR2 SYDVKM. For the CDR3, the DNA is TGTGCCAGCAGTTGGGGACTAGCGGGACCAGAGACCCAGTACTTC. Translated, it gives CASSWGLAGPETQYF.

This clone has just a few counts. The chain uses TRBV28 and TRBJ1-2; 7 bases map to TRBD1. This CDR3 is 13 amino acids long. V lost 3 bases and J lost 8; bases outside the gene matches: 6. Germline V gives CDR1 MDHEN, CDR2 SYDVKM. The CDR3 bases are TGTGCCAGCAGTTTGACAGGGAGTCCGGGCTACACCTTC. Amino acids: CASSLTGSPGYTF.

This CDR3 reads CAISEGTPGSINEKLFF. The CDR3 coding sequence is TGTGCCATCAGTGAGGGGACCCCGGGTTCCATAAATGAAAAACTGTTTTTT. The chain combines TRBV10-3 with TRBJ1-4, with a tentative D call TRBD1 (5 bases). V lost 2 bases, J lost 5 bases, and 18 bases lay in between. This CDR3 is built from 17 residues. Germline V gene lookup returns CDR1 ENHRY and CDR2 SYGVKD.

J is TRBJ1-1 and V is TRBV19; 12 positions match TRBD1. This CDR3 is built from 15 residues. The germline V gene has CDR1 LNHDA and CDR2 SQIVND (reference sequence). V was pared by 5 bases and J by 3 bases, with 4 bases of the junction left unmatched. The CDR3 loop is CASSPRDRGHTEAFF. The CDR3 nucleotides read TGTGCCAGTAGTCCCCGGGACAGGGGGCACACTGAAGCTTTCTTT.

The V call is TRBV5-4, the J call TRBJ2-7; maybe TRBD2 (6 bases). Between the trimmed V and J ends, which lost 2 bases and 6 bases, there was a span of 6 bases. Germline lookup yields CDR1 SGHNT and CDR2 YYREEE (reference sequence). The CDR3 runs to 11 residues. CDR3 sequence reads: CASSFSGEQYF. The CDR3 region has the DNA TGTGCCAGCAGCTTTAGCGGCGAGCAGTACTTC. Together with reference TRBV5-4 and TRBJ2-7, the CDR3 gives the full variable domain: ETGVTQSPTHLIKTRGQQVTLRCSSQSGHNTVSWYQQALGQGPQFIFQYYREEENGRGNFPPRFSGLQFPNYSSELNVNALELDDSALYLCASSFSGEQYFGPGTRLTVT.

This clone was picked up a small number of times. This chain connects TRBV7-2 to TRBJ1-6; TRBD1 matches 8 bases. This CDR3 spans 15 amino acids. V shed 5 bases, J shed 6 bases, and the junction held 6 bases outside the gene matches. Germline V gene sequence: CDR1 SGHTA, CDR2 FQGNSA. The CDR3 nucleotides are TGTGCCAGCAGCGCCCAGGGGGCGCCTAATTCACCCCTCCACTTT. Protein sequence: CASSAQGAPNSPLHF.

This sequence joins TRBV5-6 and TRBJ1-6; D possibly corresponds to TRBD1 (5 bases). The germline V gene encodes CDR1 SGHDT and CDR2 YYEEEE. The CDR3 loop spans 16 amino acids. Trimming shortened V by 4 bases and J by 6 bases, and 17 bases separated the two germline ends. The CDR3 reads CASSPREPPFNSPLHF. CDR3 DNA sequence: TGTGCCAGCAGCCCCAGGGAGCCGCCCTTTAATTCACCCCTCCACTTT.

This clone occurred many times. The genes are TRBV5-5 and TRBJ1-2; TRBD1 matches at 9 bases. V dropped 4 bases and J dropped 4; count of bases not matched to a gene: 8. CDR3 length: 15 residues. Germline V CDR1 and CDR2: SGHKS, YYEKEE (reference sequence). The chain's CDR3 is CASSTAGTGFYGYTF. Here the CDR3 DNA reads TGTGCCAGCAGCACAGCCGGGACAGGGTTCTATGGCTACACCTTC.

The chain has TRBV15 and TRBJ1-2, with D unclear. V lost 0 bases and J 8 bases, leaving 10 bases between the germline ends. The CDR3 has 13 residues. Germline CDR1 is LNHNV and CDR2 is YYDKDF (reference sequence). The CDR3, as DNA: TGTGCCACCAGCAGAGAGAGCCCACGGGGCTACACCTTC. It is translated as CATSRESPRGYTF.

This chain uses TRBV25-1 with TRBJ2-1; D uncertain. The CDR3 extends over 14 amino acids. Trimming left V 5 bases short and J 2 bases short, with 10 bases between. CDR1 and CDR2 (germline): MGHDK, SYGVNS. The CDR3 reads CASSKGFAYNEQFF. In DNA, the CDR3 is TGTGCCAGCAGTAAGGGTTTCGCCTACAATGAGCAGTTCTTC.

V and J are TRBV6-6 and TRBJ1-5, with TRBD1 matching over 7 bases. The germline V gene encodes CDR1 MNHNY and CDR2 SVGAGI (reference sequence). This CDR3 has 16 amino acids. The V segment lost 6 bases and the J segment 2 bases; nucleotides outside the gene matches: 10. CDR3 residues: CASRATTGRGNQPQHF. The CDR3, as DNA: TGTGCCAGCAGGGCGACGACAGGGCGAGGCAATCAGCCCCAGCATTTT.